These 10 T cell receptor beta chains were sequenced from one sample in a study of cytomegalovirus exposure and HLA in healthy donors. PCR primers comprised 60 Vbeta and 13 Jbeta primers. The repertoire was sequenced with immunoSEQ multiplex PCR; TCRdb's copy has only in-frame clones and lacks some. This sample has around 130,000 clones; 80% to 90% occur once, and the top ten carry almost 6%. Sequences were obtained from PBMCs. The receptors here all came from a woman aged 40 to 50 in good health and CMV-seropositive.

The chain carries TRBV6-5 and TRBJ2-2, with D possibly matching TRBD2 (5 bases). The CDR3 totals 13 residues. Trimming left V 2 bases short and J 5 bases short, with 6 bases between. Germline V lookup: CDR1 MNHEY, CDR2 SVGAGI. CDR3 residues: CASSYSGTGELFF. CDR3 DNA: TGTGCCAGCAGTTACAGCGGTACCGGGGAGCTGTTTTTT.

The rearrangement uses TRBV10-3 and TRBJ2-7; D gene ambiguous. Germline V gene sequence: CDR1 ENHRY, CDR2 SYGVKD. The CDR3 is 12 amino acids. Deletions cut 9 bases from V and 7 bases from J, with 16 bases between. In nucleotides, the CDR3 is TGTGCCATTGGAGACCTAAATAGGGAGCAGTACTTC. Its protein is CAIGDLNREQYF.

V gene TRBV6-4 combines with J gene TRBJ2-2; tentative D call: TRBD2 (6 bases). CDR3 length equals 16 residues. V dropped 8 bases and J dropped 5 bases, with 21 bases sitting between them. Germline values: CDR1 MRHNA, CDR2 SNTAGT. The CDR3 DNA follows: TGTGCCAGCTCTGAAAGACACTTTGGGGGGACCGGGGAGCTGTTTTTT. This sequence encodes CASSERHFGGTGELFF.

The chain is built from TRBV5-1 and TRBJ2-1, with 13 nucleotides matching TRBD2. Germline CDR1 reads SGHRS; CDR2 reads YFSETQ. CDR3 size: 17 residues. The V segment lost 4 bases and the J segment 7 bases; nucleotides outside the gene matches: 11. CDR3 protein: CASSGGLAGLTTNEQFF. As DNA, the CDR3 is TGCGCCAGCAGCGGGGGACTAGCGGGACTCACAACGAATGAGCAGTTCTTC.

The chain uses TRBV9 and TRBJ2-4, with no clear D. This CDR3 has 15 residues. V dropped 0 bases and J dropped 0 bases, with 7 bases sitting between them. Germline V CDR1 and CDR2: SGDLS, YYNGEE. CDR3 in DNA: TGTGCCAGCAGCGTAGTTGGAGAAGCCAAAAACATTCAGTACTTC. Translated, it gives CASSVVGEAKNIQYF. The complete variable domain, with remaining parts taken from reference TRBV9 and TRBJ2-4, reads DSGVTQTPKHLITATGQRVTLRCSPRSGDLSVYWYQQSLDQGLQFLIQYYNGEERAKGNILERFSAQQFPDLHSELNLSSLELGDSALYFCASSVVGEAKNIQYFGAGTRLSVL.

The CDR3 reads CAQGQGLPDDSGYTF. CDR3 nucleotide sequence: TGTGCCCAGGGACAGGGCCTACCGGATGATAGCGGCTACACCTTC. The gene calls are TRBV5-4 and TRBJ1-2, with TRBD1 matching 9 bases. V lost 10 bases, J lost 8 bases, and 18 bases stayed unmatched. CDR3 length equals 15 residues. Germline V lookup: CDR1 SGHNT, CDR2 YYREEE (reference sequence).

CDR3 in DNA: TGTGCCAGCAGCCTACAGGGTGCAACTAATGAAAAACTGTTTTTT. Residues: CASSLQGATNEKLFF. The gene calls are TRBV9 and TRBJ1-4; TRBD1 might be the D (6 bases). The CDR3 spans 15 residues. V lost 4 bases, J lost 0 bases, and 10 bases lay in between. Germline values: CDR1 SGDLS, CDR2 YYNGEE.

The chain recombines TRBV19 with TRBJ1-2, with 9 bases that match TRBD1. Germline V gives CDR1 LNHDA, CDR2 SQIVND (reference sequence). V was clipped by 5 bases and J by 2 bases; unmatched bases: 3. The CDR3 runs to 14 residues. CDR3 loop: CASSPDRGNYGYTF. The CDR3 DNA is TGTGCCAGTAGTCCCGACAGGGGGAACTATGGCTACACCTTC.

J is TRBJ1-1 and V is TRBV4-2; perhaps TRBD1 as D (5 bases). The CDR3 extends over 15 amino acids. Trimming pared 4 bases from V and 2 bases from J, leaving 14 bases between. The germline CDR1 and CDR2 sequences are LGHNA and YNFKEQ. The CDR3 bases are TGTGCCAGCAGCCCTACATCCAGGGTAAACACTGAAGCTTTCTTT. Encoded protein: CASSPTSRVNTEAFF.

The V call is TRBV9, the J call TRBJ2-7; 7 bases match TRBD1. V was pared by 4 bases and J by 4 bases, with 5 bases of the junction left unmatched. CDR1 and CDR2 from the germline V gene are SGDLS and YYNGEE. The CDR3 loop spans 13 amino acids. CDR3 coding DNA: TGTGCCAGCAGCACAGACAGGGAGTACGAGCAGTACTTC. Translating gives CASSTDREYEQYF.